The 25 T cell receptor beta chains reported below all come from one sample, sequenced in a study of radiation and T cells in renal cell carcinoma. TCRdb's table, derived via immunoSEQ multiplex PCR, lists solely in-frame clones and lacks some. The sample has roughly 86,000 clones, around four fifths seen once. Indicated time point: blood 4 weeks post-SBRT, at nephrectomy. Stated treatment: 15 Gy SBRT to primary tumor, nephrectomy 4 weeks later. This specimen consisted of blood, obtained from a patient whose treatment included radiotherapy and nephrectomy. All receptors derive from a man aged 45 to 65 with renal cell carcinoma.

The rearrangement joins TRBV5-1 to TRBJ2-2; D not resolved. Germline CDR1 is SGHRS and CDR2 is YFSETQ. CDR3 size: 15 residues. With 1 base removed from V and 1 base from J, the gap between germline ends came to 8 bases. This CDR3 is CASSLHYLNTGELFF. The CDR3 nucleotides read TGCGCCAGCAGCTTGCACTACCTGAACACCGGGGAGCTGTTTTTT.

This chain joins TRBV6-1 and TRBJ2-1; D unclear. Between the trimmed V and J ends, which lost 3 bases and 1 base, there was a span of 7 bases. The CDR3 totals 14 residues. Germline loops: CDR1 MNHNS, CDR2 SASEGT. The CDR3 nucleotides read TGTGCCAGCAGTGAGACTGGGTCCTACAATGAGCAGTTCTTC. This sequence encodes CASSETGSYNEQFF.

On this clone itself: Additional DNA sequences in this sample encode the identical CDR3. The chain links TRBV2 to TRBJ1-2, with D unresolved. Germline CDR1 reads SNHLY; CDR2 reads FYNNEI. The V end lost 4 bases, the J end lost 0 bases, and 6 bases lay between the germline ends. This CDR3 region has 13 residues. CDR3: CASSGTANYGYTF. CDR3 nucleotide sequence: TGTGCCAGCAGTGGGACCGCTAACTATGGCTACACCTTC.

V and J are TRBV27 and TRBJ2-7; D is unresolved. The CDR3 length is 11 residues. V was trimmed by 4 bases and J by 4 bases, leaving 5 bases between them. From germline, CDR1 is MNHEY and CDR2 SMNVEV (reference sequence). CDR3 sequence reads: CASSSNYEQYF. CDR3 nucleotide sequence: TGTGCCAGCAGTTCCAATTACGAGCAGTACTTC.

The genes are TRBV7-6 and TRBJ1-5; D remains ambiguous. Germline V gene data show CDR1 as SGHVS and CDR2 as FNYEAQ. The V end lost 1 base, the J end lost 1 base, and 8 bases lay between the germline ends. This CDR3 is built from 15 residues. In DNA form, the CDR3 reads TGTGCCAGCAGCTTAGGATCAGGCAGCAATCAGCCCCAGCATTTT. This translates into CASSLGSGSNQPQHF. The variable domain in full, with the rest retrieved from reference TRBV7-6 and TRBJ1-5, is GAGVSQSPRYKVTKRGQDVALRCDPISGHVSLYWYRQALGQGPEFLTYFNYEAQQDKSGLPNDRFSAERPEGSISTLTIQRTEQRDSAMYRCASSLGSGSNQPQHFGDGTRLSIL.

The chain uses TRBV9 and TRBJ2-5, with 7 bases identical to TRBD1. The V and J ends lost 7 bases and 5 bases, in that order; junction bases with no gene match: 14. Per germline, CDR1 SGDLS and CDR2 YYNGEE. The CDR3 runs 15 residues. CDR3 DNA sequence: TGTGCCAGCGCTAAAGAGACAGGGTGGGTGGAGACCCAGTACTTC. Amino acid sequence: CASAKETGWVETQYF.

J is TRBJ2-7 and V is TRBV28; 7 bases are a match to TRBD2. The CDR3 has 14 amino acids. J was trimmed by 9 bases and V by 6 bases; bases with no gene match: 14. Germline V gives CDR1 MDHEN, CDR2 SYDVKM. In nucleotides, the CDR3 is TGTGCCAGCAGCGTCGGGACGGGACTACGAGGGCAGTACTTC. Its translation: CASSVGTGLRGQYF.

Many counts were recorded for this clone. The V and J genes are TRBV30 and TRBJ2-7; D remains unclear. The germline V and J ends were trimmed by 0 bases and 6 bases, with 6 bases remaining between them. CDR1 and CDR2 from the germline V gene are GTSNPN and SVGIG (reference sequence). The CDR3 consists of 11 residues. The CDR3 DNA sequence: TGTGCCTGGAGTGTATTCTCCGAGCAGTACTTC. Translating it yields CAWSVFSEQYF.

The CDR3 coding sequence is TGTGCCAGCAGGTATACCGGACAGGGTTCCTACGAGCAGTACTTC. Translated: CASRYTGQGSYEQYF. This rearrangement joins TRBV6-6 to TRBJ2-7; 8 bases map to TRBD1. Germline assignment: CDR1 MNHNY and CDR2 SVGAGI (reference sequence). V lost 6 bases to trimming and J lost 1 base; unmatched junction nucleotides: 8. This CDR3 has 15 amino acids.

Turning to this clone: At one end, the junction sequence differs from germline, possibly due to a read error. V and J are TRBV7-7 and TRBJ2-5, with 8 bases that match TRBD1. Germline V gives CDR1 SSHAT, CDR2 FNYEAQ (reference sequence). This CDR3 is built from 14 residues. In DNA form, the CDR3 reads TGTGCTAGCAGCCGTGACAGGGGTTCAGAGACCCAGTACTTC. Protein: CASSRDRGSETQYF.

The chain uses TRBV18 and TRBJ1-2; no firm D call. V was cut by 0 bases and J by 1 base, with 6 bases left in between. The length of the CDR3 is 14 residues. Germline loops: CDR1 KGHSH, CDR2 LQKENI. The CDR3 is CASSPPSINYGYTF. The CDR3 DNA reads TGTGCCAGCTCACCACCTTCGATTAACTATGGCTACACCTTC.

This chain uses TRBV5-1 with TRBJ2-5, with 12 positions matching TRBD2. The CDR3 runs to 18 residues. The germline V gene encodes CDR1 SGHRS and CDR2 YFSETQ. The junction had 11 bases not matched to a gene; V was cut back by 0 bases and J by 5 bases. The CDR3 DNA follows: TGCGCCAGCAGCTTGGGGACTAGCGGGATTGTTGTAACTGAGACCCAGTACTTC. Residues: CASSLGTSGIVVTETQYF.

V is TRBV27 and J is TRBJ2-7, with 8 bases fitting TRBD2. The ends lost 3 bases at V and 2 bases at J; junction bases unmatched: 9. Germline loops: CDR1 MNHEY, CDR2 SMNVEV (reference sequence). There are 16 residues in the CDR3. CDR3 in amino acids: CASSLLGRVGTYEQYF. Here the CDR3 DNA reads TGTGCCAGCAGTTTGCTCGGGAGGGTCGGAACCTACGAGCAGTACTTC.

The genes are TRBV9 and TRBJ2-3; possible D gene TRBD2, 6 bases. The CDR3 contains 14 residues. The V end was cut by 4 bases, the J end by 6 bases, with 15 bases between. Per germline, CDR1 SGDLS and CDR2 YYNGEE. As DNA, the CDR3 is TGTGCCAGCAGCACCACTAGCTTTCGGGATACGCAGTATTTT. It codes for CASSTTSFRDTQYF.

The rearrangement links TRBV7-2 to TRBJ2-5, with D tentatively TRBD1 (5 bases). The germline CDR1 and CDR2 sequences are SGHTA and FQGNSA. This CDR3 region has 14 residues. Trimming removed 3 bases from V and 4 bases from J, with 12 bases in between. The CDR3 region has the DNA TGTGCCAGCAGCTTCAAGGGGATGGTAGAGACCCAGTACTTC. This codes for CASSFKGMVETQYF.

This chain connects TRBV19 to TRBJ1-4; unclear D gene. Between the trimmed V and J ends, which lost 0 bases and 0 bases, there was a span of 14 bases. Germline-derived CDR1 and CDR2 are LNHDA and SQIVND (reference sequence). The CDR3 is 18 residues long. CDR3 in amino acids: CASSIDVRTFATNEKLFF. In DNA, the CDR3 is TGTGCCAGTAGTATAGACGTCAGAACCTTTGCAACTAATGAAAAACTGTTTTTT.

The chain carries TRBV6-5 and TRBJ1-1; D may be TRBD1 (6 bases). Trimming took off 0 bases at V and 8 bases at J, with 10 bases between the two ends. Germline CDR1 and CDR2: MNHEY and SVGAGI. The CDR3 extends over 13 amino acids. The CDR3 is CASSYSNRAEAFF. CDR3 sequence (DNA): TGTGCCAGCAGTTACTCGAACAGGGCGGAAGCTTTCTTT.

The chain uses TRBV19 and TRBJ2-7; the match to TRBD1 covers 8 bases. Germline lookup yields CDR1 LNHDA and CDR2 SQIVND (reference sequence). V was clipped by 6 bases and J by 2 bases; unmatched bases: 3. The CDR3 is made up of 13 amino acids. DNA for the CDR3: TGTGCCAGTAGCGACAGGGGAGCCTACGAGCAGTACTTC. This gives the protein CASSDRGAYEQYF.

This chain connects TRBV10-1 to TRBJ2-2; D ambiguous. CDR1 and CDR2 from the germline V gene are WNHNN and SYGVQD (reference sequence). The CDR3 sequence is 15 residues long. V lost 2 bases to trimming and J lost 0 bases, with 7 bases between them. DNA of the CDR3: TGCGCCAGCAGTGAGGCCACAACGAACACCGGGGAGCTGTTTTTT. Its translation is CASSEATTNTGELFF.

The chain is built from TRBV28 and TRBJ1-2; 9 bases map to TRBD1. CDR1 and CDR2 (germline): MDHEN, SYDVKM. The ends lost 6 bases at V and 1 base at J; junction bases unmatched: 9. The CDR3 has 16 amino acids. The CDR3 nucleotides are TGTGCCAGCAGACTTCGGACAGGGGCGGTTAACTATGGCTACACCTTC. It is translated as CASRLRTGAVNYGYTF.

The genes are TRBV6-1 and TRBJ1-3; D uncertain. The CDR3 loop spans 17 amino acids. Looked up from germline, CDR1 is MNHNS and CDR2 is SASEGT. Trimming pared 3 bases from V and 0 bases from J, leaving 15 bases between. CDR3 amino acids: CASSDTQAPTSGNTIYF. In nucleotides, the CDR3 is TGTGCCAGCAGTGATACGCAGGCGCCGACCTCTGGAAACACCATATATTTT.

As DNA, the CDR3 is TGTGCCAGCACTCCCGGATGGGGAAACACTGAAGCTTTCTTT. Residues: CASTPGWGNTEAFF. This chain joins TRBV6-5 and TRBJ1-1; D gene ambiguous. The CDR3 contains 14 residues. The V gene's germline CDR1 is MNHEY and CDR2 SVGAGI. The V and J ends lost 7 bases and 2 bases respectively, with 14 bases between them.

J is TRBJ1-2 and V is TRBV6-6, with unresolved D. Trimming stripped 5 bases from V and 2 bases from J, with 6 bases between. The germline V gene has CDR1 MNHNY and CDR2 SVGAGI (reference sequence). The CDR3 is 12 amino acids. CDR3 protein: CASSPQNYGYTF. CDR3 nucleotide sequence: TGTGCCAGCAGTCCACAAAACTATGGCTACACCTTC.

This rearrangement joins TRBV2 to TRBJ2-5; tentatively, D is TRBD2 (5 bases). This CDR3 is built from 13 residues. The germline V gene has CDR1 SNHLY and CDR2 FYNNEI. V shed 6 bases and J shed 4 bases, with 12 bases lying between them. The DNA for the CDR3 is TGTGCCAGCAGCACTAACGCGGGAGAGACCCAGTACTTC. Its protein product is CASSTNAGETQYF.

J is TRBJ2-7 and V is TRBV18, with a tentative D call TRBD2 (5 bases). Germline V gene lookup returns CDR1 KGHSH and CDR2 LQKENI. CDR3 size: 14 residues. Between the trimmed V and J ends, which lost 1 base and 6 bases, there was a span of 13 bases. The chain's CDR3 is CASSPLSEGSEQYF. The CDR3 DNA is TGTGCCAGCTCACCACTTTCAGAGGGTTCCGAGCAGTACTTC.